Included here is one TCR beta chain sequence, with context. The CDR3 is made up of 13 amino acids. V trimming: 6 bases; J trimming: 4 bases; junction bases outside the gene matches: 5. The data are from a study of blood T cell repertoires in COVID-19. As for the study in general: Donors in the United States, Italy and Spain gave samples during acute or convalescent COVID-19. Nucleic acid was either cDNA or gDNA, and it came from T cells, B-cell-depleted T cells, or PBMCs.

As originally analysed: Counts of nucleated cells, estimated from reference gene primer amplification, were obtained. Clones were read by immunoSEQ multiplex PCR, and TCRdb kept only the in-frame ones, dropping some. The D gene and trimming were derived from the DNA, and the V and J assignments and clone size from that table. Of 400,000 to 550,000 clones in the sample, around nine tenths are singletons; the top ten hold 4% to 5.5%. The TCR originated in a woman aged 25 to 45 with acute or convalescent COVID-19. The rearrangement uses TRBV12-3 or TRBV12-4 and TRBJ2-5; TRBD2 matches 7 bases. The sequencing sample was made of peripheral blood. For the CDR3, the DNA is TGTGCCAGCAGGGGGACTATTGGAGAGACCCAGTACTTC. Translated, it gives CASRGTIGETQYF.